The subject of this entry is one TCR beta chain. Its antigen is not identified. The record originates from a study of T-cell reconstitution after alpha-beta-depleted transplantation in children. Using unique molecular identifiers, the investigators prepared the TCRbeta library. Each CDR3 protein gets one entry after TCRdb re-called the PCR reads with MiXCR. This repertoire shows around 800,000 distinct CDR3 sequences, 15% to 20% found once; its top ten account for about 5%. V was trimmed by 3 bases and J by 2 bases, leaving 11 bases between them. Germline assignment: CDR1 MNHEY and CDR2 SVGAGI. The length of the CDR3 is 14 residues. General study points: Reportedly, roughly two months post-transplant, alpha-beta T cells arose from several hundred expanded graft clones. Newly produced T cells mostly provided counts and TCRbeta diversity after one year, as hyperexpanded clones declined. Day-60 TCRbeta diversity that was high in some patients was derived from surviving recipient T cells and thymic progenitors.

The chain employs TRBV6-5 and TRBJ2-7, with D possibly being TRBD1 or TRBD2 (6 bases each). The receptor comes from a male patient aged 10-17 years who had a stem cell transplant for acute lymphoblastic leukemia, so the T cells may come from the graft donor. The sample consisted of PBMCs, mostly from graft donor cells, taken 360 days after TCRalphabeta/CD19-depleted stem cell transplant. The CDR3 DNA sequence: TGTGCCAGCAGTTATGGGGGGCTTCCCTACGAGCAGTACTTC. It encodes CASSYGGLPYEQYF.